Listed below are T cell receptor beta chains from one sample, sequenced in a study of T cell responses to AZD1222 COVID-19 vaccine. This table comes from immunoSEQ multiplex PCR, and its TCRdb copy is limited to in-frame clones, with some not included. The table shows about 95,000 clones, with around 90% occurring only once. The source material was peripheral blood, sampled on day 0 of AZD1222 vaccination. These TCRs come from an adult in good health. The CDR3 runs from the conserved cysteine through the conserved F or W. D genes are given only for firm matches.

d_call: NA; v_call: TRBV6-1; cdr3_aa: CASSDAGHQPQHF
d_call: NA; v_call: TRBV19; cdr3_aa: CASRLRTGELFF
d_call: NA; v_call: TRBV5-1; cdr3_aa: CASSLGGQSADTQYF
d_call: TRBD1; v_call: TRBV6-2/TRBV6-3; cdr3_aa: CASSYRDRGSVGYTF
d_call: NA; v_call: TRBV5-1; cdr3_aa: CASSLDSGGNTEAFF
d_call: NA; v_call: TRBV5-1; cdr3_aa: CASSSLSRVETQYF
d_call: TRBD1; v_call: TRBV4-1; cdr3_aa: CASSQEGTGRSPLHF
d_call: NA; v_call: TRBV27; cdr3_aa: CASSWGPRTKEQYF
d_call: TRBD1; v_call: TRBV12-3/TRBV12-4; cdr3_aa: CASSWTGRYEQYF
d_call: NA; v_call: TRBV10-1; cdr3_aa: CASRGTVGDEQFF
d_call: TRBD1; v_call: TRBV6-4; cdr3_aa: CASSPGTGTYNEQFF
d_call: TRBD1; v_call: TRBV5-1; cdr3_aa: CASTRQGSDYGYTF
d_call: NA; v_call: TRBV19; cdr3_aa: CASTPLVGNTEAFF
d_call: NA; v_call: TRBV5-6; cdr3_aa: CASSWGGVSDTEAFF
d_call: NA; v_call: TRBV7-2; cdr3_aa: CASLAFMGPGKIQPQHF
d_call: NA; v_call: TRBV2; cdr3_aa: CASRGLGGVTEAFF
d_call: NA; v_call: TRBV6-5; cdr3_aa: CASSPGTTNYGYTF
d_call: NA; v_call: TRBV6-6; cdr3_aa: CASRSRDGYGYTF
d_call: NA; v_call: TRBV7-6; cdr3_aa: CASSRDTNTEAFF
d_call: TRBD1; v_call: TRBV2; cdr3_aa: CASSDSTFRDRGLFF
d_call: NA; v_call: TRBV6-5; cdr3_aa: CASSLTRGGVDEQFF
d_call: NA; v_call: TRBV30; cdr3_aa: CAWRKGGGLGQPQHF
d_call: TRBD2; v_call: TRBV3-1/TRBV3-2; cdr3_aa: CASSTSGGSRETQYF
d_call: NA; v_call: TRBV28; cdr3_aa: CASSKDKGTGYGYTF
d_call: NA; v_call: TRBV9; cdr3_aa: CASSVGQGTEAFF
d_call: TRBD2; v_call: TRBV9; cdr3_aa: CASSTSGAHNEQFF
d_call: NA; v_call: TRBV21-1; cdr3_aa: CASSARQGNVHEKLFF
d_call: TRBD1; v_call: TRBV3-1/TRBV3-2; cdr3_aa: CASSRLTGQGGSPLHF
d_call: NA; v_call: TRBV6-5; cdr3_aa: CASSYVAASSYNEQFF
d_call: NA; v_call: TRBV6-5; cdr3_aa: CASSYSGPDTQYF
d_call: NA; v_call: TRBV9; cdr3_aa: CASSATPRETQYF
d_call: NA; v_call: TRBV6-5; cdr3_aa: CASSSGTQPQHF
d_call: NA; v_call: TRBV7-9; cdr3_aa: CASSQGPNTEAFF
d_call: NA; v_call: TRBV18; cdr3_aa: CASSTGPPGGYTF
d_call: NA; v_call: TRBV29-1; cdr3_aa: CSVAFWEGNTEAFF
d_call: NA; v_call: TRBV6-2/TRBV6-3; cdr3_aa: CASSSPSDSTVGDTQYF
d_call: TRBD1; v_call: TRBV11-3; cdr3_aa: CASSSGQSKGYDGELFF